This T cell receptor (beta chain) was found in a study of T cells after yellow fever vaccination. Each CDR3 protein is one row after TCRdb ran MiXCR on the 5' RACE reads. The table records 150,000 to 200,000 distinct CDR3 sequences, 5.5% to 8% of them present only once. This clonotype showed up just a few times. Germline V CDR1 and CDR2: SGHNT, YYREEE (reference sequence). This CDR3 has 15 residues. V lost 0 bases to trimming and J lost 4 bases, with 13 bases between them. The chain couples TRBV5-4 to TRBJ2-5; D possibly matches TRBD1 or TRBD2 (6 bases each). This clonotype originated in a man aged 18 to 29 who received the YFV17D yellow fever vaccine. This specimen was CD4+ T cells sorted from PBMCs, taken on the day of the first yellow fever vaccination. The CDR3 nucleotides are TGTGCCAGCAGCTTGGGTGGGGGGCTGGGAGAGACCCAGTACTTC. Amino acids: CASSLGGGLGETQYF.